This T cell receptor beta chain is from a study of cytomegalovirus exposure and HLA in healthy donors. Researchers ran the PCR with 60 Vbeta and 13 Jbeta primers. TCRdb keeps only in-frame clones here, not all; method: immunoSEQ multiplex PCR. Of around 96,000 clones in the sample, approximately 80% are singletons; the top ten hold approximately 2%. This clone was counted between two and nine times. The antigen is not known. Study-wide points: A list of approximately 160 TCR beta chains associated with cytomegalovirus was given.

This receptor was obtained from a man younger than 35 in good health and CMV-seronegative. Sequencing was carried out using PBMCs.

CDR3 sequence reads: CASSYMDRNTEAFF. The DNA for the CDR3 is TGTGCCAGCAGTTACATGGACAGGAACACTGAAGCTTTCTTT. The V gene is TRBV6-5, the J gene TRBJ1-1, with D perhaps TRBD1 (6 bases). The V gene lost 2 bases and the J gene lost 1 base, with 8 bases spanning the gap. Germline-derived CDR1 and CDR2 are MNHEY and SVGAGI. There are 14 residues in the CDR3.